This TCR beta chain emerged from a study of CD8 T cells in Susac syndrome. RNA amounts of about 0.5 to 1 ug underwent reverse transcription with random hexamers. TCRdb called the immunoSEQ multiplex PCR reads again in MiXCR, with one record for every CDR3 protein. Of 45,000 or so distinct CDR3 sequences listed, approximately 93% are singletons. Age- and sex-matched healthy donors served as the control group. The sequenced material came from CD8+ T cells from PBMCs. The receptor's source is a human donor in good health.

The CDR3 is CASSLATSGRSREQFF. CDR3 coding DNA: TGTGCCAGCAGCTTAGCGACCAGCGGGAGGTCCAGGGAGCAGTTCTTC. J is TRBJ2-1 and V is TRBV7-8; TRBD2 matches 9 bases. The CDR3 loop spans 16 amino acids. Trimming cost V 0 bases and J 10 bases; bases outside gene matches: 10. Germline loops: CDR1 SGHVS, CDR2 FQNEAQ.